Listed here is a single T cell receptor beta chain. This clonotype turned up a few times. Its recognized antigen is unknown. Base qualities were left out, and no much larger clone turns up one base away. The sample is drawn from a study of T-cell reconstitution after alpha-beta-depleted transplantation in children (dated by TCRdb to the mid-2010s). Concerning the study at large: T-cell immune reconstitution after TCRalphabeta/CD19-depleted allogeneic hematopoietic cell transplantation in children was quantitatively tracked in the study by means of TCR repertoire profiling.

Library preparation was by PCR. TCRdb shows the sequencer as Illumina HiSeq 2500. To normalize quantification of the TCRbeta repertoire, the TCR libraries were built with molecular barcoding that relied on unique molecular identifiers. TCRdb itself trimmed the public reads at Q25 with fastp, ran MiXCR and retained productive beta chains. Each record represents a unique CDR3 protein, reported with the most common genes and DNA among its rows. This sample comprises about 460,000 distinct CDR3 sequences, 10% to 13% of them detected only once. The ten largest make up roughly 2% of the sample. In light of the paper, this sample's treatment or condition label describes: allogeneic hematopoietic cell transplantation with graft depleted of TCRalphabeta T cells and CD19 B cells. The children who served as transplant recipients had been given grafts of TCRalphabeta/CD19-depleted allogeneic hematopoietic cells.

Overall study results and their limits: About two months after transplant, the apparently early recovery of alphabetaT-cell counts reportedly depended on just several hundred clones that had expanded rapidly and came from non-depleted graft cells. In some patients, high TCRbeta diversity at day 60 was attributed to recipient T cells and intrathymic progenitors that had survived conditioning. Over subsequent months, a decline in hyperexpanded clone frequencies was noted, and after one year, T-cell counts and TCRbeta diversity were mostly ascribed to newly produced T cells.

Germline trimming: 7 bases from V, 0 bases from J; junction bases outside gene matches: 7. From cysteine to phenylalanine, the CDR3 is 16 amino acids long. Only the CDR3 region is kept as DNA, spanning 48 bases read in frame from base 1. The germline V gene sets CDR1 to SGHRS and CDR2 to YFSETQ. This chain joins TRBV5-1 to TRBJ1-1, with 12 bases in between that match TRBD1. The specimen comprised PBMCs, sampled before TCRalphabeta/CD19-depleted stem cell transplant. This TCR derives from a child aged 2 to 9 with inherited bone marrow failure, due to receive a stem cell transplant. For the CDR3, the sequence is CASRSGTGGMNTEAFF. The DNA is TGCGCCAGCCGTTCTGGGACAGGGGGCATGAACACTGAAGCTTTCTTT.